A selection of T cell receptor beta chains follows, all from one sample in a study of graft-versus-host responses after intestinal transplantation. The table came from immunoSEQ multiplex PCR; TCRdb's copy has only in-frame clones and leaves some out. The sample gives under 15,000 clones, about four fifths of which show up once; about 50% is in the top ten. The material was PBMCs, obtained roughly 19 weeks after transplant. These receptors were collected from a human patient who received an intestinal transplant, so some T cells may come from the graft donor. The CDR3 runs from the conserved cysteine through the conserved F or W. A D gene is named only where the DNA matches it firmly. Rows may omit the clone size; those that give it use once, few, many or a size class.

v_call	j_call	clone_size	d_call	cdr3_nt	cdr3_aa
TRBV9	TRBJ2-5	few	-	TGTGCCAGCAGCGTAACGTGGGAAGAGACCCAGTACTTC	CASSVTWEETQYF
TRBV5-1	TRBJ2-7	-	TRBD2	TGCGCCAGCAGCTTGGATCTGACTAGCGTATCCTACGAGCAGTACTTC	CASSLDLTSVSYEQYF
TRBV11-2	TRBJ2-5	-	-	TGTGCCAGCACCCCGTGGGGCCAAGAGACCCAGTACTTC	CASTPWGQETQYF
TRBV6-1	TRBJ2-6	-	-	TGTGCCAGCCAGTTACAGGGCTCTGGGGCCAACGTCCTGACTTTC	CASQLQGSGANVLTF
TRBV5-1	TRBJ2-2	-	TRBD1	TGCGCCAGCAGCTTTGTAGGGACAGGGAACACCGGGGAGCTGTTTTTT	CASSFVGTGNTGELFF
TRBV7-9	TRBJ2-7	-	-	TGTGCCAGCCGGAGAGGGGTGGATTACGAGCAGTACTTC	CASRRGVDYEQYF
TRBV6-5	TRBJ2-3	-	TRBD1	TGTGCCAGCAGAAAGGGACAGATTCGCACAGATACGCAGTATTTT	CASRKGQIRTDTQYF
TRBV9	TRBJ2-2	-	-	TGTGCCAGCAGCGTAGCCCCGGGGACCGGGGAGCTGTTTTTT	CASSVAPGTGELFF
TRBV27	TRBJ1-1	-	-	TGTGCCAGCAGCCCCGAGTTTGGTGAAGCTTTCTTT	CASSPEFGEAFF
TRBV6-5	TRBJ2-2	-	-	TGTGCCAGCAAAGGGTCTCCCACGAACACCGGGGAGCTGTTTTTT	CASKGSPTNTGELFF
TRBV19	TRBJ2-7	-	TRBD1	TGTGCCAGTAGGGGACAGGGGGAATTCTACGAGCAGTACTTC	CASRGQGEFYEQYF
TRBV7-9	TRBJ2-5	-	TRBD2	TGTGCCAGCAGCTTAGGCGGGAGGGAAGAGACCCAGTACTTC	CASSLGGREETQYF
TRBV6-8	TRBJ2-2	-	-	TGTGCCAGCAAAGGAAACACCGGGGAGCTGTTTTTT	CASKGNTGELFF
TRBV6-5	TRBJ2-7	few	-	TGTGCCAGCAGCCCGGGACTCTCCTACGAGCAGTACTTC	CASSPGLSYEQYF
TRBV9	TRBJ2-5	-	TRBD2	TGTGCCAGCAGCGTAGGGGTAGCGGGGCTGGGAGAGACCCAGTACTTC	CASSVGVAGLGETQYF
TRBV6-5	TRBJ2-3	few	TRBD2	TGTGCCACCACTGCGGCGGGAGATGGGGCAGATACGCAGTATTTT	CATTAAGDGADTQYF
TRBV5-6	TRBJ2-5	-	TRBD2	TGTGCCAGCAGCGACGGACTAGCGGGAGTCGAAGAGACCCAGTACTTC	CASSDGLAGVEETQYF
TRBV7-8	TRBJ2-3	-	-	TGTGCCAGCAGATCCAGCGGGCGGAACACAGATACGCAGTATTTT	CASRSSGRNTDTQYF
TRBV10-3	TRBJ2-6	-	-	TGTGCCATCAGTGAGTCGAAGTTTGGCCGGGGCTCTGGGGCCAACGTCCTGACTTTC	CAISESKFGRGSGANVLTF
TRBV6-5	TRBJ2-1	once	-	TGTGCCAGCAGTTACGGTCCTTACAATGAGCAGTTCTTC	CASSYGPYNEQFF
TRBV5-1	TRBJ2-2	once	-	TGCGCCAGCAGCGTAGGACAGAACACCGGGGAGCTGTTTTTT	CASSVGQNTGELFF
TRBV4-2	TRBJ2-1	few	-	TGTGCCAGCAGCCAAGATGACCTAGGAGGTCTTATGAACAATGAGCAGTTCTTC	CASSQDDLGGLMNNEQFF
TRBV2	TRBJ1-2	once	-	TGTGCCAGCAGTGAAAAGGTGGCAGACCCGTATGGCTACACCTTC	CASSEKVADPYGYTF
TRBV5-5	TRBJ2-7	-	TRBD2	TGTGCCAGCAGCCAAGAGGTGGGGCGGGGGTTCAACGAGCAGTACTTC	CASSQEVGRGFNEQYF
TRBV7-9	TRBJ2-6	few	TRBD2	TGTGCCAGCGAAACTAGCGGGGTATCTGGGGCCAACGTCCTGACTTTC	CASETSGVSGANVLTF
TRBV13	TRBJ2-7	-	-	TGTGCCAGCAGCTTAATGAATCGACAAGCCTACGAGCAGTACTTC	CASSLMNRQAYEQYF
TRBV15	TRBJ2-1	once	TRBD2	TGTGCCACCAGCAGAGATCTAGCGGGAGTCTACAATGAGCAGTTCTTC	CATSRDLAGVYNEQFF
TRBV5-8	TRBJ2-1	-	TRBD2	TGTGCCAGCAGCCTCGGTTACGGGCGGGAGTGGGCTGAGCAGTTCTTC	CASSLGYGREWAEQFF
TRBV6-6	TRBJ2-7	-	TRBD2	TGTGCCAGCAAACCGGGACTAGCGGGCGCCTACGAGCAGTACTTC	CASKPGLAGAYEQYF
TRBV4-3	TRBJ2-3	once	-	TGCGCCAGCAGCCAAGGACAGAACACAGATACGCAGTATTTT	CASSQGQNTDTQYF
TRBV10-1	TRBJ2-2	-	TRBD2	TGCGCCAGCTCGCTAGCGGGAGACACCGGGGAGCTGTTTTTT	CASSLAGDTGELFF
TRBV15	TRBJ2-7	few	TRBD1	TGTGCCACCAGCATAGGGATCGGTGGACAGGGGGACTACGAGCAGTACTTC	CATSIGIGGQGDYEQYF
TRBV7-9	TRBJ1-2	-	-	TGTGCCAGCACCAACGAGGGGCGGCGGTCTACTGCCGGTGGTGGCTACACCTTC	CASTNEGRRSTAGGGYTF
TRBV10-2	TRBJ2-7	-	-	TGCGCCAGCAGTGAGTCGGGATACGAGCAGTACTTC	CASSESGYEQYF
TRBV6-1	TRBJ2-3	-	-	TGTGCCAGCAACAGACCAAACACAGATACGCAGTATTTT	CASNRPNTDTQYF
TRBV4-3	TRBJ2-5	-	-	TGCGCCAGCAGCCGCCGGGTGACCCCCCAAGAGACCCAGTACTTC	CASSRRVTPQETQYF
TRBV6-6	TRBJ2-2	-	-	TGTGCCAGCAGTTACTCGGACATCGGGGAGCTGTTTTTT	CASSYSDIGELFF
TRBV5-6	TRBJ2-7	-	-	TGTGCCAGCAGCTTGACCGGGACCTCTGGGGTCTACGAGCAGTACTTC	CASSLTGTSGVYEQYF
TRBV6-5	TRBJ1-2	-	-	TGTGCCAGCAGTTACTCACACGCACGTGGGTCGTATGGCTACACCTTC	CASSYSHARGSYGYTF
TRBV9	TRBJ2-1	-	TRBD2	TGTGCCAGCAGCGTTGTAGCGGGATGGGAGCAGTTCTTC	CASSVVAGWEQFF
TRBV4-2	TRBJ2-2	-	-	TGTGCCAGCAGCGGCTGGACCGGGGAGCTGTTTTTT	CASSGWTGELFF
TRBV19	TRBJ1-1	-	-	TGTGCCAGTAGTATAGGGTCAGGAGGGAACACTGAAGCTTTCTTT	CASSIGSGGNTEAFF
TRBV6-5	TRBJ1-5	-	-	TGTGCCAGCAGTTACAATTGGAATCAGCCCCAGCATTTT	CASSYNWNQPQHF
TRBV4-1	TRBJ2-7	-	-	TGCGCCAGCAGCCAAGAGTCAGGGGAATCCTACGAGCAGTACTTC	CASSQESGESYEQYF
TRBV7-2	TRBJ1-2	-	-	TGTGCCAGCAGCTTAGGCAGTCTCTATGGCTACACCTTC	CASSLGSLYGYTF
TRBV5-1	TRBJ2-1	-	-	TGCGCCAGCGCTGAGAGGCCCCTTATGGGATACAATGAGCAGTTCTTC	CASAERPLMGYNEQFF
TRBV4-2	TRBJ1-2	-	TRBD1	TGTGCCAGCAGCCTTTTAATGGGACAGGGGAACTATGGCTACACCTTC	CASSLLMGQGNYGYTF
TRBV30	TRBJ1-4	-	-	TGTGCCTGGAGTGTACCCCAGGCCCAAAAACTGTTTTTT	CAWSVPQAQKLFF
TRBV10-1	TRBJ2-7	-	-	TGCGCCAGCAGATACAGGGAAGCCTACGAGCAGTACTTC	CASRYREAYEQYF
TRBV4-1	TRBJ2-7	-	-	TGCGCCAGCAGCCAGGATGTATCGGGGAAACACATTCTCTACGAGCAGTACTTC	CASSQDVSGKHILYEQYF
TRBV9	TRBJ2-7	-	TRBD2	TGTGCCAGCAGCTCCCGACTAGCGGGAGATCGGGCCGAGCAGTACTTC	CASSSRLAGDRAEQYF
TRBV7-6	TRBJ2-7	-	-	TGTGCCAGCGGACCAGGGGAATACGAGCAGTACTTC	CASGPGEYEQYF
TRBV18	TRBJ2-7	-	TRBD2	TGTGCCAGCTCACCACCCCCGGGAGCGGGGTGGCAGTACTTC	CASSPPPGAGWQYF
TRBV6-1	TRBJ2-6	-	-	TGTGCCAGCAGTGCAAATAGGGGGTCTGGGGCCAACGTCCTGACTTTC	CASSANRGSGANVLTF
TRBV10-3	TRBJ2-3	-	-	TGTGCCATCAGTGAGGCCGGAGGTACGCAGTATTTT	CAISEAGGTQYF
TRBV18	TRBJ1-1	-	-	TGTGCCAGCTCACCGACAGACATGAACACTGAAGCTTTCTTT	CASSPTDMNTEAFF
TRBV6-1	TRBJ2-7	-	-	TGTGCCAGCTTGTGGGCCTACGAGCAGTACTTC	CASLWAYEQYF
TRBV10-3	TRBJ1-1	-	-	TGTGCCATCAGGGTTGGGGGGGATCTGAACACTGAAGCTTTCTTT	CAIRVGGDLNTEAFF
TRBV9	TRBJ2-7	-	-	TGTGCCAGCAGCGTAGCCAGTGGGGACGAGCAGTACTTC	CASSVASGDEQYF
TRBV4-2	TRBJ2-3	-	TRBD2	TGTGCCAGCAGCCAAGAGGGGACTAGCGGGACGAGCACAGATACGCAGTATTTT	CASSQEGTSGTSTDTQYF